The present TCR beta chain was sequenced within a study of blood T cell repertoires in COVID-19. Looking at the study overall: COVID-19 samples from acute and convalescent phases originated in the United States, Italy and Spain. T cells, B-cell-depleted T cells, or PBMCs provided the cDNA or gDNA that served as material.

The ends were cut back, 3 bases at V and 1 base at J, with 18 bases in the middle. CDR1 and CDR2 (germline): LGHDT, YNNKEL (reference sequence). The length of the CDR3 is 17 residues. Authors' data handling: Reference gene primer amplification gave nucleated cell count estimates. Here immunoSEQ multiplex PCR was the method, and the copy in TCRdb shows in-frame clones only, minus some. The DNA was the basis for D and trimming; V, J and clone size are from that table. The data show 540,000 or so clones, 85% to 90% seen once. Those enrolled in Seattle joined during active infection and were followed longitudinally afterward.

The receptor's source is a woman between 45 and 65 years old with COVID-19, enrolled during active disease. Sequenced input: peripheral blood. J is TRBJ1-1 and V is TRBV3-1 (or the pseudogene TRBV3-2); D gene unclear. The CDR3: CASSHRSGATANTEAFF. The CDR3 nucleotides are TGTGCCAGCAGCCACCGGAGCGGTGCAACAGCGAACACTGAAGCTTTCTTT.